The 5 T cell receptor beta chains given below trace back to one sample, sequenced in a study of T cell repertoires in cytomegalovirus infection. TCRdb reprocessed the reads with MiXCR, giving one entry per CDR3 protein. Of around 210,000 distinct CDR3 sequences in the sample, 6% to 8% were seen once. The sequencing sample was made of PBMCs. The receptors stem from a human donor in good health (CMV status not recorded). Some clones in this sample may be carry-over from other donors' samples.

This clonotype has at least ten counts. The chain employs TRBV6-2 or TRBV6-3 and TRBJ2-2; D remains ambiguous. Deletions cut 7 bases from V and 8 bases from J, with 14 bases between. The germline V gene encodes CDR1 MNHEY and CDR2 SVGEGT. The CDR3 sequence is 13 residues long. The CDR3, as DNA: TGTGCCAGCACCCGAGTGATGCCGGGGGAGCTGTTTTTT. Translation: CASTRVMPGELFF.

This clonotype was counted ten times or more. The CDR3, as DNA: TGTGCCAGCAGCCTGGGACAGGGCGGGAGAGGCTACACCTTC. This translates into CASSLGQGGRGYTF. V is TRBV7-2 and J is TRBJ1-2; 9 bases are a match to TRBD1. Trimming cost V 5 bases and J 8 bases; bases outside gene matches: 9. The CDR3 extends over 14 amino acids. Germline V CDR1 and CDR2: SGHTA, FQGNSA.

This clonotype came up a few times. The chain combines TRBV20-1 with TRBJ2-5; the D gene is possibly TRBD1 (5 bases). Germline V CDR1 and CDR2: DFQATT, SNEGSKA (reference sequence). V shed 5 bases and J shed 0 bases, with 10 bases lying between them. This CDR3 has 13 residues. The CDR3 is CSALGQYQETQYF. The DNA of the CDR3 is TGCAGTGCTTTGGGGCAGTACCAAGAGACCCAGTACTTC.

A few counts support this clonotype. This chain connects TRBV29-1 to TRBJ1-2; no reliable D call. Trimming cost V 6 bases and J 2 bases, with 13 bases left between them. This CDR3 is built from 13 residues. Germline V gives CDR1 SQVTM, CDR2 ANQGSEA. The CDR3 protein is CSVPERGNYGYTF. As DNA, the CDR3 is TGCAGCGTCCCCGAGCGGGGAAACTATGGCTACACCTTC.

This clonotype showed up many times. The V and J genes are TRBV30 and TRBJ1-6; the D gene is possibly TRBD1 (6 bases). The CDR3 is made up of 14 amino acids. CDR1 is GTSNPN, CDR2 SVGIG, per germline (reference sequence). Trimming took 3 bases from V and 7 from J, leaving 13 bases between them. CDR3: CAWSRDTLNSPLHF. In nucleotides, the CDR3 is TGTGCCTGGAGCCGGGACACGCTGAATTCACCCCTCCACTTT.